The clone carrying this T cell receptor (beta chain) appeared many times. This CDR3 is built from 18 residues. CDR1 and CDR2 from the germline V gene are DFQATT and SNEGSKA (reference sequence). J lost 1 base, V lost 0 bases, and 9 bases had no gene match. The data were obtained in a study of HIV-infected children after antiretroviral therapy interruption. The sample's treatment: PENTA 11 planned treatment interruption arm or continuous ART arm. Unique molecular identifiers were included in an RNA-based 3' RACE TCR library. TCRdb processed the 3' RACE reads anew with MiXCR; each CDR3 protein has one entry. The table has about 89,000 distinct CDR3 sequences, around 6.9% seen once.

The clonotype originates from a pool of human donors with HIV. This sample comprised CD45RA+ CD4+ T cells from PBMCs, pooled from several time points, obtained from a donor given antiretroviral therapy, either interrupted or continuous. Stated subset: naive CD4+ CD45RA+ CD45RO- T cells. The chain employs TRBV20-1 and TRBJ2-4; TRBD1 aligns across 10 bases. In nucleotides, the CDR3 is TGCAGTGCTAGAGATTGGGGACAGGGGAATGTGGCCAAAAACATTCAGTACTTC. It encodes CSARDWGQGNVAKNIQYF.